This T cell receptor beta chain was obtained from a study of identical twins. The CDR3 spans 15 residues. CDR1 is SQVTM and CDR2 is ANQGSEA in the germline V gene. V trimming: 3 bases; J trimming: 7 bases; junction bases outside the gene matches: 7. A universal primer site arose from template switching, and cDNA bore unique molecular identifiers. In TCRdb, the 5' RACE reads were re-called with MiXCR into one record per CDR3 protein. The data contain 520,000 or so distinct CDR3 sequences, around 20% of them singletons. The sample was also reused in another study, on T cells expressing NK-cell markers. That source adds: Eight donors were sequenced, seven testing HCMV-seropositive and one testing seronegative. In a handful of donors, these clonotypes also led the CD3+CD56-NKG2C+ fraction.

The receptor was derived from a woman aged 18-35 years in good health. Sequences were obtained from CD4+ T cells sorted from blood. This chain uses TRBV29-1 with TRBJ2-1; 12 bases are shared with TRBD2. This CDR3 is CSVDQLAGGFNEQFF. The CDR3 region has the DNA TGCAGCGTTGATCAACTAGCGGGGGGATTTAATGAGCAGTTCTTC.